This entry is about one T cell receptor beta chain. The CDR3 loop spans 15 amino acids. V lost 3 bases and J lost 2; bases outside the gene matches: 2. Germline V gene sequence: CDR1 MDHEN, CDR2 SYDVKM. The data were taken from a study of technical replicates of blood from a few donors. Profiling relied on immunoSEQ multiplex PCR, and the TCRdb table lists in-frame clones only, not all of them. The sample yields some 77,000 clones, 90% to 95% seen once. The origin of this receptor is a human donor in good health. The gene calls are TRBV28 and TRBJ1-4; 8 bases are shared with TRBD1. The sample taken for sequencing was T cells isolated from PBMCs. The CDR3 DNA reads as TGTGCCAGCAGTTTCCAGGGGGCCACTAATGAAAAACTGTTTTTT. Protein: CASSFQGATNEKLFF.